The 5 T cell receptor beta chains below all came from one sample that was sequenced in a study of cytomegalovirus exposure and HLA in healthy donors. 13 Jbeta primers and 60 Vbeta primers were used for the PCR. Sequenced by immunoSEQ multiplex PCR; TCRdb stores in-frame clones only, minus some. The sample yields 75,000 to 100,000 clones, approximately 76% seen once. Sequenced: PBMCs. These receptors were taken from an older woman in good health and CMV-seropositive.

This clone was detected only once. V gene TRBV30 combines with J gene TRBJ2-5, with TRBD2 matching 9 bases. The CDR3 is 14 residues long. After removal of 4 bases from V and 5 bases from J, the junction contained 8 bases not matched to a gene. CDR1 is GTSNPN and CDR2 is SVGIG in the germline V gene (reference sequence). CDR3 DNA sequence: TGTGCCTGGACCTCCCCCGGACTAGCGGAGACCCAGTACTTC. Its translation: CAWTSPGLAETQYF.

This sequence joins TRBV27 and TRBJ1-5; D possibly corresponds to TRBD1 (6 bases). The ends were cut back, 5 bases at V and 3 bases at J, with 11 bases in the middle. The CDR3 sequence is 14 residues long. Germline lookup yields CDR1 MNHEY and CDR2 SMNVEV (reference sequence). The DNA of the CDR3 is TGTGCCAGCAGTCCGAACAGGGCCAATCAGCCCCAGCATTTT. It yields the protein CASSPNRANQPQHF.

This clone was counted between two and nine times. The chain links TRBV7-6 to TRBJ2-1; no firm D call. CDR3 length equals 16 residues. Trimming cost V 5 bases and J 0 bases, with 14 bases left between them. CDR1 and CDR2 (germline): SGHVS, FNYEAQ. CDR3 sequence: CASSRTTPSSYNEQFF. DNA of the CDR3: TGTGCCAGCAGCCGTACTACCCCGAGCTCCTACAATGAGCAGTTCTTC.

The gene calls are TRBV7-3 and TRBJ1-1; D is possibly TRBD1 (5 bases). Germline V CDR1 and CDR2: SGHTA, FQGTGA. The CDR3 runs to 13 residues. V was shortened by 1 base and J by 7 bases, with 10 bases between the two germline ends. CDR3 region: CASSLKPGGEAFF. The CDR3 DNA follows: TGTGCCAGCAGCTTAAAACCCGGGGGTGAAGCTTTCTTT.

The chain has TRBV19 and TRBJ1-4; possibly TRBD1 for D (6 bases). The CDR3 consists of 16 residues. The germline V and J ends were trimmed by 3 bases and 1 base, with 12 bases remaining between them. Germline V gene lookup returns CDR1 LNHDA and CDR2 SQIVND (reference sequence). The CDR3 reads CASSILQGKTNEKLFF. CDR3 nucleotides: TGTGCCAGTAGTATTTTACAGGGAAAAACTAATGAAAAACTGTTTTTT. The entire variable domain, with the rest obtained from reference TRBV19 and TRBJ1-4, is as follows: DGGITQSPKYLFRKEGQNVTLSCEQNLNHDAMYWYRQDPGQGLRLIYYSQIVNDFQKGDIAEGYSVSREKKESFPLTVTSAQKNPTAFYLCASSILQGKTNEKLFFGSGTQLSVL.